One and the same sample provided the 18 T cell receptor beta chains below, sequenced in a study of cytomegalovirus exposure and HLA in healthy donors. Sequenced by immunoSEQ multiplex PCR; TCRdb stores in-frame clones only, minus some. The sample has some 310,000 clones, approximately 85% seen once; the top ten hold roughly 0.96%. The specimen was PBMCs. The origin of the receptors is a man aged 25 to 45 in good health and CMV-seronegative.

This clone was seen more than once but under ten times. V and J are TRBV10-1 and TRBJ1-6; 8 nucleotides match TRBD1. Germline CDR1 is WNHNN and CDR2 is SYGVQD (reference sequence). Trimming at V came to 4 bases and at J to 8 bases, leaving 7 bases not matched to a gene. This CDR3 region has 15 residues. CDR3 amino acids: CASSGPGQVDSPLHF. Written as DNA, the CDR3 is TGCGCCAGCAGTGGTCCGGGACAGGTCGATTCACCCCTCCACTTT.

This chain links TRBV27 with TRBJ1-1, with D possibly TRBD1 on 5 matching bases. This CDR3 spans 13 amino acids. Trimming pared 5 bases from V and 5 bases from J, leaving 12 bases between. Germline-derived CDR1 and CDR2 are MNHEY and SMNVEV (reference sequence). CDR3 protein: CASSQGRATEAFF. The CDR3 nucleotides are TGTGCCAGCAGTCAGGGAAGGGCAACTGAAGCTTTCTTT.

This chain joins TRBV4-3 and TRBJ1-6; TRBD1 is a possible D gene (6 bases). Germline-derived CDR1 and CDR2 are LGHNA and YSLEER. V was clipped by 0 bases and J by 9 bases, with 18 bases between them. There are 17 residues in the CDR3. The CDR3 sequence is CASSQDHGTHMVSPLHF. The CDR3, as DNA: TGCGCCAGCAGCCAAGATCATGGGACACACATGGTTTCACCCCTCCACTTT.

Concerning this clone: The junction departs from germline at one end; a sequencing error may be responsible. Additional DNA sequences in this sample encode the identical CDR3. J is TRBJ1-1 and V is TRBV5-4; D remains unclear. CDR3 length: 11 residues. Germline V gene sequence: CDR1 SGHNT, CDR2 YYREEE (reference sequence). This CDR3 is CASSLNSEAFF. The CDR3 region has the DNA TGTGCCAGCAGCTTAAACAGTGAAGCTTTCTTT.

The CDR3: CASSLGLAGGQHEQFF. The CDR3 nucleotides read TGTGCCAGCAGCTTGGGTCTAGCGGGGGGCCAGCATGAGCAGTTCTTC. The V gene is TRBV5-8, the J gene TRBJ2-1, with 11 bases lining up with TRBD2. Trimming cost V 0 bases and J 8 bases; bases outside gene matches: 7. CDR1 SGHTS and CDR2 YDEGEE come from the germline V gene. The CDR3 runs 16 residues.

This chain uses TRBV19 with TRBJ2-3; 8 nucleotides agree with TRBD2. CDR3 length: 15 residues. After removal of 5 bases from V and 3 bases from J, the junction contained 7 bases not matched to a gene. The germline gives CDR1 LNHDA, CDR2 SQIVND (reference sequence). The CDR3 protein is CASSHTSGGTDTQYF. The CDR3 coding sequence is TGTGCCAGTAGTCATACGAGCGGGGGAACAGATACGCAGTATTTT.

The chain recombines TRBV5-1 with TRBJ2-7; 9 bases fit TRBD1. Germline V lookup: CDR1 SGHRS, CDR2 YFSETQ. The CDR3 runs 15 residues. J was trimmed by 4 bases and V by 1 base; bases with no gene match: 6. The CDR3 is CASSLTGQGPYEQYF. Written as DNA, the CDR3 is TGCGCCAGCAGCTTGACGGGACAGGGTCCTTACGAGCAGTACTTC.

This chain uses TRBV27 with TRBJ1-2; D not resolved. CDR3 length equals 14 residues. Trimming stripped 8 bases from V and 3 bases from J, with 16 bases between. Germline V gene sequence: CDR1 MNHEY, CDR2 SMNVEV (reference sequence). The CDR3 sequence: CASAMRARDYGYTF. The CDR3 DNA reads TGTGCCAGCGCAATGAGGGCTCGGGACTATGGCTACACCTTC.

The V and J genes are TRBV6-5 and TRBJ1-6, with 7 nucleotides matching TRBD1. Germline V gene sequence: CDR1 MNHEY, CDR2 SVGAGI. Trimming took 7 bases from V and 9 from J; bases not matched to a gene: 9. This CDR3 region has 14 residues. The CDR3 is CASTRGRGLSPLHF. CDR3 DNA sequence: TGTGCCAGCACCCGGGGAAGGGGGCTTTCACCCCTCCACTTT.

The chain employs TRBV12-5 and TRBJ1-5; weak D call: TRBD1 (5 bases). Germline CDR1 and CDR2: LGHNT and FRNRAP. This CDR3 region has 15 residues. V was cut by 4 bases and J by 3 bases, with 13 bases left in between. In DNA form, the CDR3 reads TGTGCTAGTGGTTCCTCGCGACAGACCAATCAGCCCCAGCATTTT. It encodes CASGSSRQTNQPQHF.

This clone was counted a single time. The rearrangement links TRBV5-8 to TRBJ2-1, with D possibly matching TRBD2 (6 bases). There are 17 residues in the CDR3. The V gene's germline CDR1 is SGHTS and CDR2 YDEGEE. Deletions cut 4 bases from V and 0 bases from J, with 17 bases between. CDR3 in DNA: TGTGCCAGCAGCCAAATGGGGCTAGCGTACTCCTACAATGAGCAGTTCTTC. It codes for CASSQMGLAYSYNEQFF.

This clone occurred once. The V call is TRBV29-1, the J call TRBJ2-2; weak D call: TRBD1 (5 bases). V lost 2 bases and J lost 6, with 10 bases in between. The germline gives CDR1 SQVTM, CDR2 ANQGSEA. The CDR3 has 13 residues. The CDR3 here is CSVEKAGSGELFF. In nucleotides, the CDR3 is TGCAGCGTTGAAAAGGCAGGGTCCGGGGAGCTGTTTTTT.

V and J are TRBV5-6 and TRBJ1-2, with 10 nucleotides matching TRBD1. The CDR3 length is 14 residues. CDR1 and CDR2 (germline): SGHDT, YYEEEE. V shed 6 bases, J shed 4 bases, and the junction held 6 bases outside the gene matches. CDR3 nucleotides: TGTGCCAGCAACAACAGACAGGGGGCCTATGGCTACACCTTC. Translating it yields CASNNRQGAYGYTF.

This clone was counted a few times. The J gene is TRBJ2-2, the V gene TRBV2, with TRBD2 identical over 10 bases. The V and J ends lost 6 bases and 3 bases, in that order; junction bases with no gene match: 7. The CDR3 has 16 residues. CDR1 is SNHLY, CDR2 FYNNEI, per germline. CDR3 bases: TGTGCCAGCAGGGAGCGTACTAGCGGGGACACCGGGGAGCTGTTTTTT. Residues: CASRERTSGDTGELFF.

This sequence joins TRBV5-4 and TRBJ2-3; tentatively, D is TRBD2 (6 bases). V was cut by 6 bases and J by 2 bases, with 16 bases left in between. The CDR3 is 15 amino acids. Per germline, CDR1 SGHNT and CDR2 YYREEE (reference sequence). This CDR3 reads CASTEGQQATDTQYF. The CDR3 DNA is TGTGCCAGCACGGAGGGGCAACAGGCCACAGATACGCAGTATTTT.

This clone showed up just a few times. The J gene is TRBJ1-6, the V gene TRBV18; TRBD1 agrees at 7 bases. V shed 5 bases, J shed 7 bases, and the junction held 2 bases outside the gene matches. Germline lookup yields CDR1 KGHSH and CDR2 LQKENI. The CDR3 is 13 amino acids. The CDR3 DNA sequence: TGTGCCAGCTCATCACAGGGGAATTCACCCCTCCACTTT. Protein product: CASSSQGNSPLHF.

This clone was counted between two and nine times. This chain links TRBV10-3 with TRBJ1-2; 8 bases match TRBD1. The CDR3 length is 15 residues. CDR1 and CDR2 (germline): ENHRY, SYGVKD. Trimming cost V 4 bases and J 2 bases; bases outside gene matches: 6. The CDR3 sequence: CAISARTGPNYGYTF. The CDR3 region has the DNA TGTGCCATCAGTGCAAGGACAGGGCCCAACTATGGCTACACCTTC.

V gene TRBV6-6 combines with J gene TRBJ1-1; D not resolved. Deletions cut 0 bases from V and 5 bases from J, with 13 bases between. Per germline, CDR1 MNHNY and CDR2 SVGAGI (reference sequence). The CDR3 runs to 15 residues. The CDR3 DNA sequence: TGTGCCAGCAGTTACTCGGGAGGTTTGGGGACTGAAGCTTTCTTT. Residues: CASSYSGGLGTEAFF.